The 18 T cell receptor beta chains below all came from one sample that was sequenced in a study of a mutant IDH1 vaccine in newly diagnosed glioma. Sample time point: week 47, end of study. The content of each vaccine dose was 300 ug of mutant IDH1 20-mer peptide, and topical imiquimod accompanied it. Measured with immunoSEQ multiplex PCR; TCRdb has only the in-frame clones, and not every one. The sample lists around 40,000 clones, roughly 82% occurring once. For these receptors, no antigen is known. This sample comprised PBMCs, obtained from a glioma patient whose treatment included an IDH1 peptide vaccine. These receptors were collected from a man between 18 and 29 years old with glioma. Some clones in this sample may be carry-over from other donors' samples.

V and J are TRBV6-1 and TRBJ1-1, with D unclear. Germline lookup yields CDR1 MNHNS and CDR2 SASEGT. This CDR3 has 14 residues. The V end lost 5 bases, the J end lost 7 bases, and 17 bases lay between the germline ends. The CDR3 protein is CASSPYSTGSEAFF. CDR3 in DNA: TGTGCCAGCAGTCCTTACAGCACTGGCAGTGAAGCTTTCTTT.

The chain has TRBV5-1 and TRBJ2-2; D gene uncertain. The germline V gene encodes CDR1 SGHRS and CDR2 YFSETQ. V was shortened by 4 bases and J by 6 bases, with 13 bases between the two germline ends. The CDR3 consists of 14 residues. The CDR3 here is CASSPGGRAGELFF. The CDR3 nucleotides are TGCGCCAGCAGCCCGGGCGGACGGGCCGGGGAGCTGTTTTTT.

The chain joins TRBV19 to TRBJ2-7; TRBD1 is a possible D gene (6 bases). The CDR3 length is 14 residues. Looked up from germline, CDR1 is LNHDA and CDR2 is SQIVND (reference sequence). V was cut by 3 bases and J by 3 bases, with 12 bases left in between. DNA for the CDR3: TGTGCCAGTAGTATGGCAGGGGCCTACTACGAGCAGTACTTC. It is translated as CASSMAGAYYEQYF.

V usage is TRBV29-1 and J usage is TRBJ2-3, with TRBD1 identical over 8 bases. J gave up 1 base and V 5 bases, and 8 bases lay outside the gene matches. Germline V CDR1 and CDR2: SQVTM, ANQGSEA. CDR3 length: 15 residues. The CDR3: CSVMDRARGTDTQYF. CDR3 in DNA: TGCAGCGTTATGGACAGGGCAAGAGGCACAGATACGCAGTATTTT.

The chain has TRBV13 and TRBJ2-3; possible D gene TRBD1, 6 bases. CDR3 length: 16 residues. Germline V gives CDR1 PRHDT, CDR2 FYEKMQ (reference sequence). The V end lost 1 base, the J end lost 0 bases, and 11 bases lay between the germline ends. The CDR3 nucleotides are TGTGCCAGCAGCTTAGTGTCGACAGGAAGCACAGATACGCAGTATTTT. Its protein product is CASSLVSTGSTDTQYF.

The genes are TRBV5-4 and TRBJ1-1; 10 bases align to TRBD1. CDR1 is SGHNT and CDR2 is YYREEE in the germline V gene (reference sequence). The CDR3 covers 16 residues. Trimming cost V 2 bases and J 4 bases; bases outside gene matches: 8. CDR3 loop: CASSLGQGGGGTEAFF. The DNA of the CDR3 is TGTGCCAGCAGCTTAGGACAGGGGGGCGGGGGCACTGAAGCTTTCTTT.

V gene TRBV6-1 combines with J gene TRBJ2-2; no reliable D call. Trimming shortened V by 8 bases and J by 6 bases, and 10 bases separated the two germline ends. CDR3 length: 12 residues. Germline-derived CDR1 and CDR2 are MNHNS and SASEGT. The DNA of the CDR3 is TGTGCCAGCGGTTTCGGACCCGGGGAGCTGTTTTTT. Protein: CASGFGPGELFF.

V gene TRBV6-5 combines with J gene TRBJ1-2, with a possible D match to TRBD1 (5 bases). The CDR3 is 16 amino acids. V dropped 4 bases and J dropped 0 bases, with 15 bases sitting between them. The germline CDR1 and CDR2 sequences are MNHEY and SVGAGI. The DNA of the CDR3 is TGTGCCAGCAGTTCCAACCGACAGACCACTAACTATGGCTACACCTTC. This codes for CASSSNRQTTNYGYTF.

The chain employs TRBV27 and TRBJ2-2; a weak D match, TRBD1 (5 bases). CDR3 length equals 15 residues. V lost 8 bases to trimming and J lost 3 bases, with 16 bases between them. Germline CDR1 is MNHEY and CDR2 is SMNVEV (reference sequence). The CDR3 is CASAKGLWDTGELFF. CDR3 nucleotide sequence: TGTGCCAGCGCTAAGGGGCTTTGGGACACCGGGGAGCTGTTTTTT.

The chain links TRBV6-4 to TRBJ1-2, with TRBD1 matching over 8 bases. J was trimmed by 6 bases and V by 6 bases; bases with no gene match: 6. The CDR3 loop spans 13 amino acids. Germline CDR1 reads MRHNA; CDR2 reads SNTAGT. In DNA, the CDR3 is TGTGCCAGCAGGGACAGGGAATGGGATGGCTACACCTTC. Encoded protein: CASRDREWDGYTF.

The rearrangement joins TRBV6-5 to TRBJ1-2, with 7 bases that match TRBD1. Germline V gives CDR1 MNHEY, CDR2 SVGAGI. The V gene end was trimmed by 4 bases and the J gene end by 0 bases; junction bases not matched to a gene: 2. The CDR3 contains 14 residues. The CDR3 region has the DNA TGTGCCAGCAGTTTCGGACAGGCTAACTATGGCTACACCTTC. This gives the protein CASSFGQANYGYTF.

The chain has TRBV30 and TRBJ1-2; possibly TRBD1 for D (5 bases). Germline CDR1 is GTSNPN and CDR2 is SVGIG (reference sequence). CDR3 size: 14 residues. V was shortened by 5 bases and J by 4 bases, with 17 bases between the two germline ends. The CDR3 DNA is TGTGCCTGGTGGACACCTGGAGAGGGCTATGGCTACACCTTC. Amino acids: CAWWTPGEGYGYTF.

The chain combines TRBV19 with TRBJ1-5; D is uncertain. CDR3 length: 15 residues. The germline CDR1 and CDR2 sequences are LNHDA and SQIVND (reference sequence). The V end lost 0 bases, the J end lost 2 bases, and 8 bases lay between the germline ends. CDR3 in DNA: TGTGCCAGTAGTATAGATCCGGTCCGCAATCAGCCCCAGCATTTT. It codes for CASSIDPVRNQPQHF. The whole variable domain, remainder taken from reference TRBV19 and TRBJ1-5, is DGGITQSPKYLFRKEGQNVTLSCEQNLNHDAMYWYRQDPGQGLRLIYYSQIVNDFQKGDIAEGYSVSREKKESFPLTVTSAQKNPTAFYLCASSIDPVRNQPQHFGDGTRLSIL.

J is TRBJ1-6 and V is TRBV18, with D possibly being TRBD1 (6 bases). V was cut by 6 bases and J by 7 bases, with 16 bases left in between. The germline gives CDR1 KGHSH, CDR2 LQKENI. This CDR3 spans 15 amino acids. CDR3 DNA: TGTGCCAGCTCCTTGATCCAGGGGACCAATTCACCCCTCCACTTT. Its protein is CASSLIQGTNSPLHF. Combining the CDR3 with reference TRBV18 and TRBJ1-6 gives the whole variable domain NAGVMQNPRHLVRRRGQEARLRCSPMKGHSHVYWYRQLPEEGLKFMVYLQKENIIDESGMPKERFSAEFPKEGPSILRIQQVVRGDSAAYFCASSLIQGTNSPLHFGNGTRLTVT.

The V gene is TRBV5-5, the J gene TRBJ1-1, with 8 bases identical to TRBD1. J gave up 5 bases and V 3 bases, and 15 bases lay outside the gene matches. From germline, CDR1 is SGHKS and CDR2 YYEKEE (reference sequence). This CDR3 has 17 residues. In DNA, the CDR3 is TGTGCCAGCAGCTCCTACTTCCGACAGGGGATGGGGACTGAAGCTTTCTTT. It codes for CASSSYFRQGMGTEAFF.

This chain links TRBV2 with TRBJ1-5, with D maybe TRBD1 (6 bases). Deletions cut 7 bases from V and 7 bases from J, with 17 bases between. The CDR3 length is 14 residues. Germline V gene data show CDR1 as SNHLY and CDR2 as FYNNEI. The DNA for the CDR3 is TGTGCCAGCACAAGGGCCGGGGGGGGCCAGCCCCAGCATTTT. It specifies CASTRAGGGQPQHF.

The V and J genes are TRBV5-4 and TRBJ1-2; D is uncertain. This CDR3 is built from 13 residues. Germline lookup yields CDR1 SGHNT and CDR2 YYREEE (reference sequence). Trimming stripped 4 bases from V and 2 bases from J, with 9 bases between. Here the CDR3 reads CASSLGENYGYTF. The DNA of the CDR3 is TGTGCCAGCAGCCTCGGGGAAAACTATGGCTACACCTTC.

The chain combines TRBV10-3 with TRBJ1-1; 7 bases agree with TRBD1. Germline trimming cut 2 bases from V and 3 bases from J; bases unmatched to any gene: 6. The CDR3 has 15 residues. The germline V gene encodes CDR1 ENHRY and CDR2 SYGVKD. The CDR3 DNA reads as TGTGCCATCAGTGAGCGATCAGGGGGTCACACTGAAGCTTTCTTT. Amino acids: CAISERSGGHTEAFF.